Listed here are 13 T cell receptor beta chains from one sample, sequenced in a study of Tregs in tolerant kidney transplant recipients. The protocol was immunoSEQ multiplex PCR, while the TCRdb copy is restricted to in-frame clones and leaves out a portion. This sample carries about 23,000 clones, with approximately 3.7% going to the ten biggest clones. Recipients received nonmyeloablative bone marrow transplants from related graft donors, with transient mixed chimerism. Sequencing used CD4+ T cells from blood (PBMCs), obtained 6 months after the transplant. The receptors shown here come from a human patient who received a combined kidney and bone marrow transplant. These T cells may partly come from the graft donor.

Note on this clone: The CDR3 goes on 3 residues after the read ends, and that part is filled in from the germline J gene. The chain employs TRBV7-9 and TRBJ2-7; 7 bases align to TRBD1. Germline CDR1 reads SEHNR; CDR2 reads FQNEAQ (reference sequence). J lost 2 bases, V lost 5 bases, and 6 bases had no gene match. The CDR3 spans 14 residues. The sequenced part of the CDR3 DNA is TGTGCCAGCAGCATCCGGGACAGAGCCTACGAG. Translated: CASSIRDRAYE. The full CDR3 reads CASSIRDRAYEQYF.

The sequenced CDR3 bases are TGTGCCAGTAGGCCGGGACAGGGCAACTATGGC. This sequence encodes CASRPGQGNYG. Given in full, the CDR3 is CASRPGQGNYGYTF. V usage is TRBV19 and J usage is TRBJ1-2; 9 bases align to TRBD1. The CDR3 end falls 3 residues outside the read, so it is completed with the germline J gene. V dropped 6 bases and J dropped 2; count of bases not matched to a gene: 4. The germline gives CDR1 LNHDA, CDR2 SQIVND (reference sequence). The CDR3 consists of 14 residues.

CDR3 DNA, as far as it was read: TGCAGTGCTAGAGATGGCGGGGGATTGAACACTGAA. It encodes CSARDGGGLNTE. The full CDR3 protein reads CSARDGGGLNTEAFF. The chain couples TRBV20-1 to TRBJ1-1; tentative D call: TRBD1 (5 bases). Read coverage stops 3 residues before the CDR3 terminus; the germline J gene supplies the remainder. CDR1 and CDR2 (germline): DFQATT, SNEGSKA (reference sequence). This CDR3 has 15 amino acids. V lost 0 bases, J lost 0 bases, and 11 bases lay in between.

A remark on this clone: The read ends 3 residues shy of where the CDR3 ends; the end is completed using the germline J gene. The V and J genes are TRBV5-1 and TRBJ2-5, with 9 bases lining up with TRBD2. The CDR3 has 15 residues. V was clipped by 4 bases and J by 2 bases; unmatched bases: 6. Germline values: CDR1 SGHRS, CDR2 YFSETQ. The CDR3 bases that were read are TGCGCCAGCAGCGGGACTAGCAGATTACAAGAGACC. Its protein is CASSGTSRLQET. The entire CDR3 protein reads CASSGTSRLQETQYF.

About this clone: The read falls 3 residues short of the CDR3 end, and the missing part is taken from the germline J gene. The chain carries TRBV12-5 and TRBJ1-1; maybe TRBD1 (6 bases). The CDR3 runs to 12 residues. Germline values: CDR1 LGHNT, CDR2 FRNRAP. Trimming shortened V by 6 bases and J by 6 bases, and 11 bases separated the two germline ends. The DNA read from the CDR3 is TGTGCTAGTGGCACAGGGATTTCTGAA. Translation: CASGTGISE. In full, the CDR3 reads CASGTGISEAFF.

Concerning this clone: The missing CDR3 end, 3 residues past where the read stops, is filled in from the germline J gene. This rearrangement joins TRBV20-1 to TRBJ1-4, with TRBD1 matching over 8 bases. The CDR3 covers 13 residues. Trimming removed 3 bases from V and 8 bases from J; junction bases left unmatched: 5. Germline CDR1 reads DFQATT; CDR2 reads SNEGSKA (reference sequence). The CDR3 DNA, read in part, is TGCAGTGCTAGGACAGGGGTTGGCGAAAAA. This codes for CSARTGVGEK. The full CDR3 protein is CSARTGVGEKLFF.

Concerning this clone itself: Read data end 3 residues before the CDR3 end; the end is taken from the germline J gene. The rearrangement uses TRBV15 and TRBJ2-5; D is perhaps TRBD1 (5 bases). The V end was cut by 2 bases, the J end by 0 bases, with 10 bases between. Germline lookup yields CDR1 LNHNV and CDR2 YYDKDF (reference sequence). The CDR3 sequence is 15 residues long. CDR3 protein: CATSRTRQNQETQYF. The CDR3 bases that were read are TGTGCCACCAGCAGAACCCGACAGAACCAAGAGACC.

As concerns this clone: The read is 3 residues too short to cover the CDR3 end, so that end is filled in from the germline J gene. The chain uses TRBV2 and TRBJ1-3, with D perhaps matching TRBD1 (5 bases). V lost 5 bases to trimming and J lost 0 bases, with 20 bases between them. CDR1 and CDR2 (germline): SNHLY, FYNNEI. The CDR3 has 18 amino acids. CDR3 bases read: TGTGCCAGCAGTACTCGAATTGGGGGGAGGAACTCTGGAAACACC. It yields the protein CASSTRIGGRNSGNT. The whole CDR3 protein is CASSTRIGGRNSGNTIYF.

Comments on this clone: The read ends 3 residues shy of where the CDR3 ends; the end is completed using the germline J gene. The chain uses TRBV20-1 and TRBJ1-1; D perhaps matches TRBD1 (5 bases). CDR1 is DFQATT, CDR2 SNEGSKA, per germline (reference sequence). The CDR3 has 14 residues. The DNA read from the CDR3 is TGCAGTGCTAGATTGACAAGGGGTGACCCAGAA. Encoded protein: CSARLTRGDPE. The complete CDR3 protein is CSARLTRGDPEAFF.

Comments on this clone: The CDR3 end lies 3 residues beyond the end of the read and is filled in from the germline J gene. The V gene is TRBV5-1, the J gene TRBJ1-1; the D gene is possibly TRBD1 (5 bases). CDR1 SGHRS and CDR2 YFSETQ come from the germline V gene. V was trimmed by 4 bases and J by 3 bases, leaving 19 bases between them. The CDR3 is 16 amino acids. The DNA read from the CDR3 is TGCGCCAGCAGCGGCAGGTCTCCTTGGGGGGACACTGAA. Amino acid sequence: CASSGRSPWGDTE. The CDR3 in its entirety is CASSGRSPWGDTEAFF.

Notes on this clone: Read coverage stops 3 residues before the CDR3 terminus; the germline J gene supplies the remainder. The rearrangement joins TRBV10-2 to TRBJ2-1, with 9 positions matching TRBD2. V was pared by 0 bases and J by 4 bases, with 10 bases of the junction left unmatched. Germline-derived CDR1 and CDR2 are WSHSY and SAAADI. The CDR3 is made up of 18 amino acids. The sequenced part of the CDR3 DNA is TGCGCCAGCAGTGAGTCTGGTAGCGGGAGATCGGGGTACAATGAG. It translates to CASSESGSGRSGYNE. The entire CDR3 protein is CASSESGSGRSGYNEQFF.

About this clone: The read is 3 residues too short to cover the CDR3 end, so that end is filled in from the germline J gene. The chain joins TRBV5-5 to TRBJ2-1; 8 positions agree with TRBD1. With 5 bases clipped from V and 5 bases from J, the junction kept 9 bases outside the gene matches. This CDR3 is 15 amino acids long. CDR1 and CDR2 from the germline V gene are SGHKS and YYEKEE (reference sequence). CDR3 DNA (partial): TGTGCCAGCAGAATTGGACAGGGCCGCGACAATGAG. Translation gives CASRIGQGRDNE. The entire CDR3 protein reads CASRIGQGRDNEQFF. The full variable domain, rest sourced from reference TRBV5-5 and TRBJ2-1, is DAGVTQSPTHLIKTRGQQVTLRCSPISGHKSVSWYQQVLGQGPQFIFQYYEKEERGRGNFPDRFSARQFPNYSSELNVNALLLGDSALYLCASRIGQGRDNEQFFGPGTRLTVL.

As for this clone: The missing CDR3 end, 3 residues past where the read stops, is filled in from the germline J gene. The J gene is TRBJ2-7, the V gene TRBV13; TRBD2 is a possible D gene (7 bases). Between the trimmed V and J ends, which lost 5 bases and 2 bases, there was a span of 16 bases. CDR1 and CDR2 (germline): PRHDT, FYEKMQ (reference sequence). The CDR3 has 15 amino acids. The CDR3 bases that were read are TGTGCCAGCAGCCACCAGGGGAGGGCCCCCTACGAG. Its translation: CASSHQGRAPYE. The whole CDR3 protein reads CASSHQGRAPYEQYF.